The T cell receptor beta chain under discussion was sequenced for a study of CXCR3-negative and CXCR3-positive naive CD8 T cells. Overall study: Overall TRB read output was about 135 million, and each library contained about 1.5 +/- 0.3 million reads. Regarding the study as a whole: For memory CD8+ cells diversity was much lower, but both naive subsets had comparably high diversity. In CXCR3-positive naive cells, the TRB CDR3s were more hydrophobic than in CXCR3-negative naive cells.

Comments on this clonotype: Its antigen is undetermined.

Carrying UMI labels, the TRB cDNA libraries were prepared through 5' RACE. TCRdb re-called the 5' RACE reads and shows each CDR3 protein once, DNA omitted. This table holds nearly 110,000 distinct CDR3 sequences. CDR3 length equals 18 residues. The germline gives CDR1 SGHRS, CDR2 YFSETQ. The clonotype originates from a human donor in good health. Some clones in this sample may be carry-over from other donors' samples. Specimen: naive CXCR3+ CD8+ T cells from blood. Indicated subset: CD45RO-CCR7+CD27+CD95- naive CD8+ T cells expressing CXCR3 (TNR3+). V and J are TRBV5-1 and TRBJ1-3; with no DNA, the TCRdb D assignment of TRBD1 cannot be verified. CDR3 region: CASSEDRERSLFGNTIYF.